This TCR beta chain was profiled in a study of shared clonotypes between healthy human individuals. Data came from immunoSEQ multiplex PCR; TCRdb stores just in-frame clones and leaves some out. The table includes about 2.5 million clones, approximately 90% detected once. HIV-negative, healthy adults without recent acute infections or vaccinations were the donors. The sequencing sample was made of naive CD4+ T cells from PBMCs. Subset defined: CD45RA+ positively selected. This TCR derives from a man younger than 35 in good health. Some clones in this sample may be carry-over from other donors' samples.

The CDR3 loop reads CASSLGTGHQPQHF. Here the CDR3 DNA reads TGTGCCAGCAGTCTCGGGACAGGCCATCAGCCCCAGCATTTT. This chain links TRBV6-1 with TRBJ1-5, with 8 bases aligning to TRBD1. Germline loops: CDR1 MNHNS, CDR2 SASEGT. Germline trimming cut 5 bases from V and 5 bases from J; bases unmatched to any gene: 5. CDR3 size: 14 residues.